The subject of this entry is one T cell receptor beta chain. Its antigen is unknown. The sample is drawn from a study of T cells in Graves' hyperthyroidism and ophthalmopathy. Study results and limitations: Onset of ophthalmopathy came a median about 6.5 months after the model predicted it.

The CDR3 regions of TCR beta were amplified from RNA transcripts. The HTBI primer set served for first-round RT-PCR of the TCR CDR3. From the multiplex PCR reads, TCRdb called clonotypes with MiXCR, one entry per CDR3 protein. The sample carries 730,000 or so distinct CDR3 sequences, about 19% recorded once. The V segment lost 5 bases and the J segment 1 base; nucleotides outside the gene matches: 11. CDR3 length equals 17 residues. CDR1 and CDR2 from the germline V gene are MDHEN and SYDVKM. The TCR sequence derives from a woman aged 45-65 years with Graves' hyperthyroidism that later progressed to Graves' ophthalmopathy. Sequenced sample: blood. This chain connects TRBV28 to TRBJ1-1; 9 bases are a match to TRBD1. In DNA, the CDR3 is TGTGCCAGCAGTCTGCCCGGCGACAGGGGGGCGAACACTGAAGCTTTCTTT. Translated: CASSLPGDRGANTEAFF.